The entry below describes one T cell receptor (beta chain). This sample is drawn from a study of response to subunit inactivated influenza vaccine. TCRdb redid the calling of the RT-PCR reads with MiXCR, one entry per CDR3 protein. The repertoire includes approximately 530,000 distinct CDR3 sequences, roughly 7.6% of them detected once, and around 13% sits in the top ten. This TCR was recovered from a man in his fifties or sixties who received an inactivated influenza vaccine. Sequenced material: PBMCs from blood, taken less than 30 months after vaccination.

The CDR3: CASSQSGASTDTQYF. Written as DNA, the CDR3 is TGTGCCAGCAGCCAATCAGGGGCCAGCACAGATACGCAGTATTTT. The gene calls are TRBV6-1 and TRBJ2-3, with a tentative D call TRBD1 (6 bases). This CDR3 contains 15 residues. Germline values: CDR1 MNHNS, CDR2 SASEGT. The ends were cut back, 6 bases at V and 0 bases at J, with 13 bases in the middle.